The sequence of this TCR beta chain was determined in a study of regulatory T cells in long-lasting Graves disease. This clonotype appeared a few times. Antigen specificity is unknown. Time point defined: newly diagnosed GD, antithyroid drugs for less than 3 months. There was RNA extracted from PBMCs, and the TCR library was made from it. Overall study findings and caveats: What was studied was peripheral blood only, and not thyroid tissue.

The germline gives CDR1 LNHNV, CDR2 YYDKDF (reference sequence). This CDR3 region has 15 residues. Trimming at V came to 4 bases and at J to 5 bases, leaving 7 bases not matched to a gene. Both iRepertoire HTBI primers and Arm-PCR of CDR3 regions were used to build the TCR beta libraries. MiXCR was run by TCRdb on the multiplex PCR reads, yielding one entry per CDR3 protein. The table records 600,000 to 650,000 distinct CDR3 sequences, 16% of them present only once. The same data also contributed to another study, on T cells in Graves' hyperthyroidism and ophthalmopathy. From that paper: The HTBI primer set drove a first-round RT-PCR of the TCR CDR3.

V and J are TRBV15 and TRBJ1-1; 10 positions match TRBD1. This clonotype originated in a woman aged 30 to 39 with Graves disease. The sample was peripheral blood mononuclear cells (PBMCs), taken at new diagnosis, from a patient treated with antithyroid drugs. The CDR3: CATSTLGQGRTEAFF. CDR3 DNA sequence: TGTGCCACCAGCACCTTGGGACAGGGGAGGACTGAAGCTTTCTTT.